One sample yielded the 9 T cell receptor beta chains listed below, sequenced in a study of shared clonotypes between healthy human individuals. The table came from immunoSEQ multiplex PCR; TCRdb's copy has only in-frame clones and leaves some out. The table lists about a million clones, 70% to 80% of them singletons, with around 1.5% in the top ten. The sequenced sample was memory CD4+ T cells sorted from blood. Subset given: CD45RA-negative fraction. These receptors came from a man aged 18 to 29 in good health.

The rearrangement uses TRBV30 and TRBJ2-2, with TRBD1 identical over 9 bases. CDR1 is GTSNPN, CDR2 SVGIG, per germline (reference sequence). The CDR3 runs to 15 residues. V was pared by 2 bases and J by 6 bases, with 7 bases of the junction left unmatched. This CDR3 is CAWSYGTGMAGELFF. CDR3 DNA sequence: TGTGCCTGGAGTTACGGGACAGGGATGGCCGGGGAGCTGTTTTTT.

The chain is built from TRBV6-1 and TRBJ2-5; TRBD1 matches at 9 bases. The CDR3 length is 11 residues. Unmatched junction bases numbered 5, after V lost 5 bases and J lost 13 bases. Germline assignment: CDR1 MNHNS and CDR2 SASEGT. DNA for the CDR3: TGTGCCAGCAGTCTGGGACAGGGATGGTACTTC. Translated, it gives CASSLGQGWYF.

The rearrangement uses TRBV29-1 and TRBJ2-7; 14 bases map to TRBD2. The CDR3 has 15 amino acids. With 4 bases clipped from V and 4 bases from J, the junction kept 6 bases outside the gene matches. Germline CDR1 reads SQVTM; CDR2 reads ANQGSEA. The CDR3: CSVGGGLAGEYEQYF. As DNA, the CDR3 is TGCAGCGTTGGAGGGGGACTAGCGGGAGAATACGAGCAGTACTTC.

This rearrangement joins TRBV5-1 to TRBJ2-3, with 7 bases identical to TRBD1. J lost 6 bases, V lost 2 bases, and 12 bases had no gene match. CDR1 is SGHRS and CDR2 is YFSETQ in the germline V gene. This CDR3 has 16 amino acids. In nucleotides, the CDR3 is TGCGCCAGCAGCTTAAACGTCGGGACAGTTGGGGATACGCAGTATTTT. It is translated as CASSLNVGTVGDTQYF. Supplemented by reference TRBV5-1 and TRBJ2-3, the full variable domain reads KAGVTQTPRYLIKTRGQQVTLSCSPISGHRSVSWYQQTPGQGLQFLFEYFSETQRNKGNFPGRFSGRQFSNSRSEMNVSTLELGDSALYLCASSLNVGTVGDTQYFGPGTRLTVL.

The table lists this clone with a count of one. The chain couples TRBV19 to TRBJ1-4; D ambiguous. V was cut by 8 bases and J by 0 bases, with 13 bases left in between. The CDR3 extends over 15 amino acids. The germline V gene encodes CDR1 LNHDA and CDR2 SQIVND (reference sequence). CDR3 region: CASGPNVATNEKLFF. In nucleotides, the CDR3 is TGTGCCAGTGGACCCAACGTCGCAACTAATGAAAAACTGTTTTTT.

The sample holds one count of this clone. V is TRBV9 and J is TRBJ2-1, with a possible D match to TRBD1 (6 bases). Trimming removed 0 bases at V and 0 bases at J, with 10 bases between. The CDR3 loop spans 16 amino acids. CDR1 SGDLS and CDR2 YYNGEE come from the germline V gene. The CDR3 coding sequence is TGTGCCAGCAGCGTAGCCCCACAGGGCTCCTACAATGAGCAGTTCTTC. This translates into CASSVAPQGSYNEQFF.

This clone was seen only once. A read error may be the cause here, since a much bigger clone is one base away. Other DNA sequences in the sample encode the same CDR3. The genes are TRBV2 and TRBJ1-3, with D uncertain. This CDR3 region has 12 residues. The V gene's germline CDR1 is SNHLY and CDR2 FYNNEI. Trimming shortened V by 4 bases and J by 1 base, and 2 bases separated the two germline ends. In DNA form, the CDR3 reads TGTGCCAGCAGTGGTTCTGGAAACACCATATATTTT. It encodes CASSGSGNTIYF. Based on the CDR3 plus reference TRBV2 and TRBJ1-3, the full variable domain is EPEVTQTPSHQVTQMGQEVILRCVPISNHLYFYWYRQILGQKVEFLVSFYNNEISEKSEIFDDQFSVERPDGSNFTLKIRSTKLEDSAMYFCASSGSGNTIYFGEGSWLTVV.

The chain employs TRBV28 and TRBJ2-5, with D tentatively TRBD1 or TRBD2 (5 bases each). The end of the DNA is better explained by TRBJ2-7, so the J call may be wrong. Germline CDR1 reads MDHEN; CDR2 reads SYDVKM. The CDR3 runs 14 residues. CDR3 DNA sequence: TGTGCCAGCAGCCGGGACGGATTCTCCTACGAGCAGTACTTC. Its translation is CASSRDGFSYEQYF.

V and J are TRBV7-2 and TRBJ1-4; D is uncertain. V gave up 2 bases and J gave up 0 bases, with 10 bases separating them. This CDR3 spans 16 amino acids. The germline gives CDR1 SGHTA, CDR2 FQGNSA. The CDR3 DNA is TGTGCCAGCAGCTTAAAAAGGGCATCAACTAATGAAAAACTGTTTTTT. Its protein is CASSLKRASTNEKLFF. Full variable domain (rest looked up from reference TRBV7-2 and TRBJ1-4): GAGVSQSPSNKVTEKGKDVELRCDPISGHTALYWYRQSLGQGLEFLIYFQGNSAPDKSGLPSDRFSAERTGGSVSTLTIQRTQQEDSAVYLCASSLKRASTNEKLFFGSGTQLSVL.